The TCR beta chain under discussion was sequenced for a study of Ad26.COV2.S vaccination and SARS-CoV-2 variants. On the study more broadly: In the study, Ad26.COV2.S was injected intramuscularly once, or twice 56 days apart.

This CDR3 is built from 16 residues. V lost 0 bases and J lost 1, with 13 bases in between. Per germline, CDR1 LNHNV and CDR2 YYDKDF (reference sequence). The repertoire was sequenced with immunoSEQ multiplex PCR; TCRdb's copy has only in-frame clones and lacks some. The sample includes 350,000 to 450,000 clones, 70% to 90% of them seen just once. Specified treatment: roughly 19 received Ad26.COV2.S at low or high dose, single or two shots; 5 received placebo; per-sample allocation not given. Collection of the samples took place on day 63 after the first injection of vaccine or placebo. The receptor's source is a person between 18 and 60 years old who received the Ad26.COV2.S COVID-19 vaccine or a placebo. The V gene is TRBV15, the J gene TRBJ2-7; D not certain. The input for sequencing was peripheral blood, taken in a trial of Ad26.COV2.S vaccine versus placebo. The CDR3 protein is CATSRDLAEDSYEQYF. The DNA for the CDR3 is TGTGCCACCAGCAGAGATCTTGCGGAAGATTCCTACGAGCAGTACTTC. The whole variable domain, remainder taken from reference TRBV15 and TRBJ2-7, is DAMVIQNPRYQVTQFGKPVTLSCSQTLNHNVMYWYQQKSSQAPKLLFHYYDKDFNNEADTPDNFQSRRPNTSFCFLDIRSPGLGDTAMYLCATSRDLAEDSYEQYFGPGTRLTVT.